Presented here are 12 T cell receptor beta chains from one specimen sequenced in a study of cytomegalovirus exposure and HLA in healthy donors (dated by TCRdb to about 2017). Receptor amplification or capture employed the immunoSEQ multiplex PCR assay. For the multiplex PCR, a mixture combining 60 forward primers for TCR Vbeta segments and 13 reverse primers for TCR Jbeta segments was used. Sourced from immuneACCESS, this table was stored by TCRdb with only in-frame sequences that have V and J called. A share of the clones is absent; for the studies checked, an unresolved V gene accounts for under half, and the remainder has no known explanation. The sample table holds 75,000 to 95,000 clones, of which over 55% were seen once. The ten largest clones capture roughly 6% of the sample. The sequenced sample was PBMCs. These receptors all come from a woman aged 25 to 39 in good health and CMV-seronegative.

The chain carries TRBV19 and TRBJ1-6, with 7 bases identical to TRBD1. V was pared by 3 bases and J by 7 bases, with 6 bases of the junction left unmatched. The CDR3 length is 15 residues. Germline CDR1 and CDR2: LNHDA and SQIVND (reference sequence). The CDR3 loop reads CASSMLGQFNSPLHF. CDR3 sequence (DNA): TGTGCCAGTAGTATGTTGGGACAGTTCAATTCACCCCTCCACTTT.

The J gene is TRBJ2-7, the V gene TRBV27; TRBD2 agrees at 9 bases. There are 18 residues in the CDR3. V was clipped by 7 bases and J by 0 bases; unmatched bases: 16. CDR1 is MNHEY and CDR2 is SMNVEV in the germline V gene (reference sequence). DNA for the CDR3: TGTGCCAGCACTTACCTAGGGGCCGGACTAGCGCACTCCTACGAGCAGTACTTC. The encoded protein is CASTYLGAGLAHSYEQYF.

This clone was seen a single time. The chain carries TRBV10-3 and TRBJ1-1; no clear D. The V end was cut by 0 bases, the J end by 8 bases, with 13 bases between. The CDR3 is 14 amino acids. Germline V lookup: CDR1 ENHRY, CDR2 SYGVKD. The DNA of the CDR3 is TGTGCCATCAGTGAGTCGAGGTTAGAAGCCGAAGCTTTCTTT. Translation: CAISESRLEAEAFF.

This CDR3 reads CASSRRGSISYEQYF. As DNA, the CDR3 is TGTGCCAGCAGCCGTAGGGGCTCTATCTCCTACGAGCAGTACTTC. The chain links TRBV6-5 to TRBJ2-7; D is possibly TRBD1 (5 bases). The CDR3 covers 15 residues. Germline V gene data show CDR1 as MNHEY and CDR2 as SVGAGI. V was pared by 6 bases and J by 0 bases, with 15 bases between.

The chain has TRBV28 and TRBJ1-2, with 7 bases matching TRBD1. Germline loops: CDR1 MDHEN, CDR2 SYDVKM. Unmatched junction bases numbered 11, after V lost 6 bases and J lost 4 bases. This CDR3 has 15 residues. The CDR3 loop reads CASRQDDRAGYGYTF. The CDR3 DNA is TGTGCCAGCAGACAAGACGACAGGGCTGGCTATGGCTACACCTTC.

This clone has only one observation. The CDR3 bases are TGTGCCAGCTCATCCTCGACAGGGGGCCGGGGCACTGAAGCTTTCTTT. This sequence encodes CASSSSTGGRGTEAFF. The chain employs TRBV18 and TRBJ1-1; 10 positions agree with TRBD1. V trimming: 5 bases; J trimming: 4 bases; junction bases outside the gene matches: 10. Germline V gene data show CDR1 as KGHSH and CDR2 as LQKENI. The CDR3 spans 16 residues. Together with reference TRBV18 and TRBJ1-1, the CDR3 gives the full variable domain: NAGVMQNPRHLVRRRGQEARLRCSPMKGHSHVYWYRQLPEEGLKFMVYLQKENIIDESGMPKERFSAEFPKEGPSILRIQQVVRGDSAAYFCASSSSTGGRGTEAFFGQGTRLTVV.

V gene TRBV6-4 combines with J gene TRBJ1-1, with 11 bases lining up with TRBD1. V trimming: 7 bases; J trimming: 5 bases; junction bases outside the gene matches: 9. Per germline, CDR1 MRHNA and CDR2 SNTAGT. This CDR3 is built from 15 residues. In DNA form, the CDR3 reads TGTGCCAGCAATACCGGACAGGGGGCCCGAACTGAAGCTTTCTTT. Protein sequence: CASNTGQGARTEAFF.

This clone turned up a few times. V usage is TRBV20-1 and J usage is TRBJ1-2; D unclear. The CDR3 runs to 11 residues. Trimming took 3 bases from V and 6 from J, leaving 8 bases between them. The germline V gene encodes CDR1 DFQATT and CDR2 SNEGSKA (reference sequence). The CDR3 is CSASYRDGYTF. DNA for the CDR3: TGCAGTGCTAGCTATCGGGATGGCTACACCTTC.

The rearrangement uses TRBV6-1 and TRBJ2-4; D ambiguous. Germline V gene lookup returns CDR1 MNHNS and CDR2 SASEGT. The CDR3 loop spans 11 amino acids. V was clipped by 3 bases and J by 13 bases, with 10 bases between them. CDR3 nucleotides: TGTGCCAGCAGTGACTGGCCCCCGCAGTACTTC. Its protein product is CASSDWPPQYF.

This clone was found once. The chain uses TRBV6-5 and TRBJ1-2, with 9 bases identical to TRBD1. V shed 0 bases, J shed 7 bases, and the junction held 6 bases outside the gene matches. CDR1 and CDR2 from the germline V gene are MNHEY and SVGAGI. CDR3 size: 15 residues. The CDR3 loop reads CASSYSGTGTSGYTF. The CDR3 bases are TGTGCCAGCAGTTACTCTGGGACAGGGACTAGTGGCTACACCTTC.

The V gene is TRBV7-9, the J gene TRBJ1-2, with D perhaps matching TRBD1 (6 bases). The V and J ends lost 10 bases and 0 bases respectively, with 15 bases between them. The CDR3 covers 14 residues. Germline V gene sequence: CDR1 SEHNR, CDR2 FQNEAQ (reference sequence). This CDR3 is CAMDSNLANYGYTF. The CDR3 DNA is TGTGCCATGGACAGCAACCTTGCTAACTATGGCTACACCTTC.

CDR3 loop: CASSQLAGASYNEQFF. CDR3 nucleotide sequence: TGTGCCAGCTCACAGCTAGCGGGGGCGTCCTACAATGAGCAGTTCTTC. The chain uses TRBV18 and TRBJ2-1; 10 bases agree with TRBD2. Germline CDR1 is KGHSH and CDR2 is LQKENI. J lost 1 base, V lost 4 bases, and 4 bases had no gene match. The CDR3 loop spans 16 amino acids.